What follows describes a single T cell receptor (beta chain). There are many counts of this clonotype. Its binding antigen is unknown. Base qualities were left out, and no much larger clone turns up one base away. Amplification of TCR beta CDR3 regions was carried out from RNA transcripts. The TCR CDR3 was subjected to a first round of RT-PCR using the HTBI primer set and the Qiagen OneStep RT-PCR kit. A second multiplex PCR round built the libraries, followed by size selection and purification. Sequencing of the libraries was done on an Illumina HiSeq2000 using paired-end 100 bp reads. Per the source publication's procedure: SOAPnuke was used to process the raw data, throwing out any read that contained adapters or uncalled bases, had a mean Phred below 15, or lacked an exact constant-primer or identifier match. High-quality paired reads were merged using COPE v1.2.5, and each unique nucleotide sequence was defined as a clonotype. MiTCR v1.1 was used to align clonotypes to the IMGT TRBV, TRBD and TRBJ reference segments. Only V-J combinations with frequency above 0.0001, covering 99% to 99.2% of repertoires, were analysed. The TCS score was defined as the ratio of F50 (clonal expansion) to E x V (chaos), calculated using BLOSUM62-based TCRdist between CDR3 peptides within each V-J. Welch's t-statistics and random forest reduced 500 to 650 V-J features to 13, which were used in a naive Bayes classifier (R e1071). TCRdb reprocessing: public reads trimmed at Q25 with fastp, clones called with MiXCR, in-frame beta chains kept. A single entry per CDR3 protein holds the most common genes and DNA from its merged rows. What appears here as the V and J calls and clone size reflects TCRdb's work, not the paper's. A total of around 350,000 distinct CDR3 sequences appear in this sample, roughly 25% of them only once. Of the sample, 70% to 75% is held by the ten largest clones.

Stable Graves' hyperthyroidism was defined as no progression to ophthalmopathy during 18 months of follow-up. Hyperthyroidism patients were newly diagnosed, had a disease duration of under 2 months, and were aged 18 to 65 years. The study excluded patients with uncontrolled infections, other autoimmune diseases, pregnancy or lactation. Diagnoses were established on the basis of clinical symptoms, serum thyroxine and TRAb, thyroid ultrasound, and orbital computed tomography. PBMCs were isolated from 7.5 to 10 ml of fresh peripheral blood by Ficoll-Paque density gradient centrifugation. Trizol reagent was used to extract total RNA, and RNA quality was then checked on an Agilent 2100 Bioanalyzer. At the junction V is shortened by 2 bases and J by 6 bases, with 9 bases in between. The CDR3 has 14 amino acids, counting the end cysteine and phenylalanine. Only the CDR3 DNA is retained, 42 bases long and in frame from the first base. CDR1 is given as SGHDT and CDR2 as YYEEEE, both from the germline V gene.

This sample is part of a study of T cells in Graves' hyperthyroidism and ophthalmopathy (dated by TCRdb to the late 2010s). Concerning the study at large: Peripheral blood was collected at initial diagnosis, before any treatment. Prospective prediction of ophthalmopathy was tested in an independent validation cohort consisting of roughly 19 hyperthyroidism patients and approximately 16 patients who later progressed to ophthalmopathy. For training and testing, the approximately 97 patients in the discovery cohort were randomly divided in a 7:3 ratio. The paper reports TCR Vbeta CDR3 sequencing of some 140 peripheral blood samples: under 45 ophthalmopathy, approximately 74 hyperthyroidism and 17 progressor patients. TCR V-J signatures able to tell the groups apart were searched for in a discovery cohort of about a hundred patients, of whom roughly 42 had Graves' ophthalmopathy and about 55 had stable Graves' hyperthyroidism. After sampling, hyperthyroidism patients received methimazole starting at 30 mg daily, and ophthalmopathy patients received high-dose intravenous methylprednisolone. The study also compared thyroid tissue and blood T-cell repertoires from more than 5 Graves' hyperthyroidism patients. The paper as a whole reports these results and caveats: No statistical method was used to set the sample size in advance, and investigators knew the group allocation. Most expanded thyroid clonotypes (frequency above 0.001) were also detected in blood, a finding suggesting that blood repertoires may reflect thyroid immune responses. During validation, the model predicted progression to ophthalmopathy a median of approximately 6 months ahead of onset, with around 71% sensitivity and 72% to 80% specificity. Ophthalmopathy was separated from stable hyperthyroidism by a 13 V-J signature model, with 85% to 90% sensitivity and about 84% specificity obtained in cross-validation and 80%/75% obtained in testing.

The receptor's source is a man aged 45-65 years with Graves' hyperthyroidism. The sequencing sample was made of blood. The chain is made from TRBV5-6 and TRBJ1-6; a confident D gene designation cannot be given. In nucleotide form, the sequence is TGTGCCAGCAGCTTAGCGGGAGGTAATTCACCCCTCCACTTT. The encoded protein is CASSLAGGNSPLHF.